These 15 T cell receptor beta chains came from one sample sequenced in a study of T cell responses to AZD1222 COVID-19 vaccine. Sequencing used immunoSEQ multiplex PCR; TCRdb keeps in-frame clones, though not all of them. The table has some 130,000 clones, around 90% seen once. The material sequenced was peripheral blood, taken on day 0 of AZD1222 vaccination. The receptors were sampled from an adult in good health.

The V and J genes are TRBV7-9 and TRBJ1-4; D is unclear. Germline V gene data show CDR1 as SEHNR and CDR2 as FQNEAQ (reference sequence). V lost 3 bases to trimming and J lost 8 bases, with 10 bases between them. This CDR3 contains 13 residues. The CDR3: CASSFLGDEKLFF. The CDR3 DNA sequence: TGTGCCAGCAGCTTCCTTGGAGACGAAAAACTGTTTTTT.

In regard to this clone: Other DNA sequences from this sample encode an identical CDR3 as well. J is TRBJ2-3 and V is TRBV3-1 (or the pseudogene TRBV3-2); no reliable D call. Deletions cut 1 base from V and 9 bases from J, with 5 bases between. CDR3 length: 11 amino acids. CDR1 and CDR2 from the germline V gene are LGHDT and YNNKEL (reference sequence). The CDR3 coding sequence is TGTGCCAGCAGCCAAGGTGGGACGCAGTATTTT. Translating it yields CASSQGGTQYF.

The rearrangement uses TRBV2 and TRBJ2-4; 13 bases map to TRBD2. J gave up 0 bases and V 6 bases, and 8 bases lay outside the gene matches. Per the germline V gene, CDR1 is SNHLY and CDR2 is FYNNEI. The CDR3 totals 18 residues. The DNA for the CDR3 is TGTGCCAGCAGCTACGCGGGACTAGCGGGGACAGCCAAAAACATTCAGTACTTC. Amino acid sequence: CASSYAGLAGTAKNIQYF.

The V call is TRBV9, the J call TRBJ2-6; D is ambiguous. CDR3 size: 17 residues. The germline gives CDR1 SGDLS, CDR2 YYNGEE. Trimming took 0 bases from V and 4 from J, leaving 14 bases between them. CDR3 in amino acids: CASSVVSTAGGANVLTF. CDR3 DNA: TGTGCCAGCAGCGTAGTGAGTACGGCCGGAGGGGCCAACGTCCTGACTTTC.

This clone was seen a handful of times. The gene calls are TRBV4-1 and TRBJ2-7; perhaps TRBD1 as D (5 bases). The germline CDR1 and CDR2 sequences are MGHRA and YSYEKL. V was cut by 1 base and J by 2 bases, with 15 bases left in between. This CDR3 contains 16 residues. The CDR3 region has the DNA TGCGCCAGCAGCCAAGCACCAGGAGCAGGGCCCTACGAGCAGTACTTC. Protein: CASSQAPGAGPYEQYF.

V gene TRBV5-1 combines with J gene TRBJ1-1; D unresolved. CDR3 length: 14 residues. Germline CDR1 SGHRS, CDR2 YFSETQ. Deletions cut 0 bases from V and 2 bases from J, with 8 bases between. The CDR3 here is CASSLASSNTEAFF. CDR3 coding DNA: TGCGCCAGCAGCTTGGCCAGCAGTAACACTGAAGCTTTCTTT.

The rearrangement joins TRBV6-6 to TRBJ1-1; 12 nucleotides line up with TRBD1. The CDR3 length is 16 residues. Germline CDR1 and CDR2: MNHNY and SVGAGI (reference sequence). Trimming cost V 5 bases and J 0 bases; bases outside gene matches: 4. The CDR3 region has the DNA TGTGCCAGCAGTCCCGGGACAGGGGGCTTGAACACTGAAGCTTTCTTT. Translation gives CASSPGTGGLNTEAFF.

The chain links TRBV7-9 to TRBJ1-6; 9 positions agree with TRBD1. The V segment lost 5 bases and the J segment 10 bases; nucleotides outside the gene matches: 6. Germline V gene sequence: CDR1 SEHNR, CDR2 FQNEAQ (reference sequence). The CDR3 has 14 amino acids. CDR3 loop: CASSTTGGRSPLHF. CDR3 coding DNA: TGTGCCAGCAGCACTACAGGGGGCAGGTCACCCCTCCACTTT. The whole variable domain, filled in from reference TRBV7-9 and TRBJ1-6, reads DTGVSQNPRHKITKRGQNVTFRCDPISEHNRLYWYRQTLGQGPEFLTYFQNEAQLEKSRLLSDRFSAERPKGSFSTLEIQRTEQGDSAMYLCASSTTGGRSPLHFGNGTRLTVT.

This clone was seen a handful of times. Here the CDR3 reads CASSLTRTGNQPQHF. DNA for the CDR3: TGTGCCAGCAGTTTAACAAGGACAGGCAATCAGCCCCAGCATTTT. The chain has TRBV27 and TRBJ1-5; a possible D gene is TRBD1 (6 bases). In germline, CDR1 is MNHEY, CDR2 SMNVEV (reference sequence). Trimming took off 2 bases at V and 2 bases at J, with 10 bases between the two ends. This CDR3 spans 15 amino acids.

This clone has just a few counts. The V call is TRBV5-1, the J call TRBJ1-1; TRBD1 matches 7 bases. The CDR3 loop spans 14 amino acids. V gave up 4 bases and J gave up 5 bases; unmatched junction bases: 8. CDR1 and CDR2 (germline): SGHRS, YFSETQ. Here the CDR3 reads CASSKRQGGTEAFF. The CDR3 DNA follows: TGCGCCAGCAGCAAACGACAGGGAGGGACTGAAGCTTTCTTT.

The V call is TRBV2, the J call TRBJ1-3, with a weak D call TRBD1 (5 bases). Per the germline V gene, CDR1 is SNHLY and CDR2 is FYNNEI. The length of the CDR3 is 16 residues. Trimming stripped 5 bases from V and 0 bases from J, with 14 bases between. The DNA for the CDR3 is TGTGCCAGCAGTTCCTCGACAGACCCCTCTGGAAACACCATATATTTT. Translated: CASSSSTDPSGNTIYF.

This chain connects TRBV7-2 to TRBJ2-7, with D unclear. Trimming removed 5 bases from V and 2 bases from J, with 4 bases in between. The CDR3 totals 11 residues. Germline CDR1 and CDR2: SGHTA and FQGNSA. CDR3 residues: CASSPTYEQYF. The CDR3, as DNA: TGTGCCAGCAGCCCCACCTACGAGCAGTACTTC.

The CDR3 loop is CASSPYGTDTQYF. The CDR3 DNA follows: TGTGCCAGCTCACCATACGGCACAGATACGCAGTATTTT. V is TRBV18 and J is TRBJ2-3; D remains ambiguous. The CDR3 loop spans 13 amino acids. The germline CDR1 and CDR2 sequences are KGHSH and LQKENI. Trimming cost V 2 bases and J 1 base, with 4 bases left between them.

This chain connects TRBV3-1 (or the pseudogene TRBV3-2) to TRBJ2-3; D is perhaps TRBD2 (6 bases). V was cut by 6 bases and J by 14 bases, with 18 bases left in between. CDR3 length: 12 amino acids. The germline V gene encodes CDR1 LGHDT and CDR2 YNNKEL (reference sequence). The CDR3 loop reads CASRLRDSVLYF. CDR3 nucleotide sequence: TGTGCCAGCAGGCTACGGGACTCTGTCCTGTATTTT.

The table lists this clone with a count of one. This rearrangement joins TRBV19 to TRBJ1-2; D is undetermined. Trimming pared 7 bases from V and 6 bases from J, leaving 15 bases between. CDR3 size: 13 residues. Germline CDR1 LNHDA, CDR2 SQIVND (reference sequence). The CDR3 sequence is CASTPGRSDGYTF. In DNA, the CDR3 is TGTGCCAGTACCCCCGGCAGATCGGATGGCTACACCTTC.